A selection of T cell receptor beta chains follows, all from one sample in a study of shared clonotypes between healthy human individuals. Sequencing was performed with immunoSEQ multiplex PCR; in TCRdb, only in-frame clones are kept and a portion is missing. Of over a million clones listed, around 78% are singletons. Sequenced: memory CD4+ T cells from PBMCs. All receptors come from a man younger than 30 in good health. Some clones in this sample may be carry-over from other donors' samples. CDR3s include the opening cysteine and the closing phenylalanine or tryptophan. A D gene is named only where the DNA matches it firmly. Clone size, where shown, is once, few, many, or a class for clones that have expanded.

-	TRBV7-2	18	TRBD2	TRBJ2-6	TGTGCCAGCAGCCCCTGGGAGGGCAGTTACTCTGGGGCCAACGTCCTGACTTTC	CASSPWEGSYSGANVLTF
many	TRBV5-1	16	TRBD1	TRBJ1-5	TGCGCCAGCAGCTTGGAGAGGGGGCAAGAGAATCAGCCCCAGCATTTT	CASSLERGQENQPQHF
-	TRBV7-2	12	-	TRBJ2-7	TGTGCCAGCAGCTTAAGCAGCTACGAGCAGTACTTC	CASSLSSYEQYF
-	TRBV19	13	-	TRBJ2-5	TGTGCCAGTAGTGAAGGGAACCGGGGGACCCAGTACTTC	CASSEGNRGTQYF
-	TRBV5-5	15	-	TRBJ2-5	TGTGCCAGCAGCTTGAAGGGTTTTGGCCAAGAGACCCAGTACTTC	CASSLKGFGQETQYF
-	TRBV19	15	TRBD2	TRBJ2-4	TGTGCCAGTAGTAACCGGGAGGTGGCCAAAAACATTCAGTACTTC	CASSNREVAKNIQYF
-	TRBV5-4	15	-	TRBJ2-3	TGTGCCAGCAGCCATAGCGGTCCGTTATCAGATACGCAGTATTTT	CASSHSGPLSDTQYF
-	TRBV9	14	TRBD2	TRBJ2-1	TGTGCCAGCAGCGCGCAAACTAGCGGGAGTGAGCAGTTCTTC	CASSAQTSGSEQFF
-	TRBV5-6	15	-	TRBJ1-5	TGTGCCAGCAGCTTTCGGACTACTAGCAATCAGCCCCAGCATTTT	CASSFRTTSNQPQHF
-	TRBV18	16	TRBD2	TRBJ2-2	TGTGCCAGCTCACCAATCCTAGCGGGAGGCGGCGGGGAGCTGTTTTTT	CASSPILAGGGGELFF
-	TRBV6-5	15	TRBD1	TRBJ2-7	TGTGCCAGCAGGCAGACAGGGACAAGCTCCTACGAGCAGTACTTC	CASRQTGTSSYEQYF
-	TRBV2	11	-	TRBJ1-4	TGTGCCAGCAGCGCTAATGAAAAACTGTTTTTT	CASSANEKLFF
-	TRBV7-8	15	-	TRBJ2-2	TGTGCCAGCAGGGACTGGGGAAGTACCACCGGGGAGCTGTTTTTT	CASRDWGSTTGELFF
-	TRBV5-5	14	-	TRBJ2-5	TGTGCCAGCAGCTTGCAGGGGAGGCAAGAGACCCAGTACTTC	CASSLQGRQETQYF
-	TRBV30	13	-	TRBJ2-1	TGTGCCTGGAGTGTAGGACAAGGGACGCGACAGTTCTTC	CAWSVGQGTRQFF
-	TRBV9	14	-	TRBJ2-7	TGTGCCAGCAGCCCAGATAGGGGGACCTACGAGCAGTACTTC	CASSPDRGTYEQYF
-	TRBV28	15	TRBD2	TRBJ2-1	TGTGCCAGCAGGTCCCTAGCGGGAGGGTTCTATGAGCAGTTCTTC	CASRSLAGGFYEQFF
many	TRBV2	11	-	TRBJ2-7	TGTGCCAGCAGTTATTCCTACGAGCAGTACTTC	CASSYSYEQYF
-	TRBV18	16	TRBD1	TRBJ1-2	TGTGCCAGCTCACCGATGCCAGGGGGGTCTAACTATGGCTACACCTTC	CASSPMPGGSNYGYTF
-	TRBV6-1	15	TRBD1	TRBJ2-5	TGTGCCAGCAGTGCCACAGGGGTGGAAGGAGAGACCCAGTACTTC	CASSATGVEGETQYF
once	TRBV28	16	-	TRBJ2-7	TGTGCCAGCAGTTCCCTTGGGAGTCCAAGCTCCTACGAGCAGTACTTC	CASSSLGSPSSYEQYF
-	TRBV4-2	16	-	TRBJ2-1	TGTGCCAGCAGCCTAGAGGGGGTCTACGTCGACAATGAGCAGTTCTTC	CASSLEGVYVDNEQFF
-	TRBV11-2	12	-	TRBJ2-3	TGTGCCAGCAGCTCGATGGGAATCGCGCAGTATTTT	CASSSMGIAQYF
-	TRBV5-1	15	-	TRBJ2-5	TGCGCCAGCAGCTTGATCGCGCCCGAACAAGAGACCCAGTACTTC	CASSLIAPEQETQYF
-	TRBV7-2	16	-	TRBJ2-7	TGTGCCAGCAGCTTAGCTTCGTTGGGGGTTTCATACGAGCAGTACTTC	CASSLASLGVSYEQYF